This T cell receptor (beta chain) came from a study of prognosis after radiotherapy for stage I lung cancer. Study-wide background: The patient group included nobody who received concurrent therapy with stereotactic body radiotherapy.

Regarding the study as a whole: Following stereotactic body radiation therapy, patients who went on to develop distant metastases had lower Shannon entropy.

From genomic DNA, TCR beta CDR3 was amplified by two-round multiplex PCR. First-round PCR used primers specific to each TRBV and TRBJ gene. TCRdb reprocessed the multiplex PCR reads via MiXCR and lists one record per CDR3 protein. In the table there are roughly 14,000 distinct CDR3 sequences, 55% to 70% of which are singletons. Notes on this clonotype: Its antigen remains unidentified.

CDR1 KGHDR and CDR2 SFDVKD come from the germline V gene. The CDR3 sequence is 16 residues long. V dropped 1 base and J dropped 5; count of bases not matched to a gene: 5. The clonotype comes from a donor over 45 with non-small cell lung cancer. The sample here was PBMCs, taken before or after stereotactic body radiation therapy (not recorded which). The chain has TRBV24-1 and TRBJ2-2; 8 bases agree with TRBD1. The chain's CDR3 is CATSDLEDRDTGELFF. CDR3 DNA sequence: TGTGCCACCAGTGATTTAGAGGACAGGGATACCGGGGAGCTGTTTTTT.